This paragraph covers one TCR beta chain sequence. CDR1 is SGHDT and CDR2 is YYEEEE in the germline V gene. The V end was cut by 4 bases, the J end by 10 bases, with 14 bases between. The CDR3 extends over 12 amino acids. This entry comes from a study of long-term antiretroviral therapy in people with HIV. The run of the v3.0 immunoSEQ assay was at survey level. Here immunoSEQ multiplex PCR was the method, and the copy in TCRdb shows in-frame clones only, minus some. This table holds tens of thousands of clones, 93% found once. The sample in question was unsorted PBMCs, obtained 7.6 years after starting antiretroviral therapy. The TCR sequence derives from a woman in her thirties or forties with HIV. The chain has TRBV5-6 and TRBJ1-2; D not resolved. CDR3 DNA sequence: TGTGCCAGCAGCCCGAGGTCCCGGGTCTACACCTTC. Translated: CASSPRSRVYTF.